This is a list of T cell receptor beta chains from one sample in a study of T cells in pancreatic ductal adenocarcinoma. Profiled with immunoSEQ multiplex PCR; TCRdb holds only in-frame clones, not every one. The repertoire consists of thousands of clones, with nearly 75% occurring once and the leading ten covering roughly 13%. The specimen was pancreatic tumor tissue. The receptors shown here come from a human donor with pancreatic ductal adenocarcinoma. Each CDR3 is given with its conserved first and last residue. The order of the fields is clone size, D gene, J gene, V gene, CDR3 length, CDR3 DNA, CDR3 protein. D genes are given only for firm matches. Clone size is given for some rows only: seen once, a few or many times, or a class if the clone is expanded.

clone size: -; D gene: TRBD1; J gene: TRBJ2-1; V gene: TRBV2; CDR3 length: 14; CDR3 DNA: TGTGCCAGCAGTCCCGGACAGGGAATCAATGAGCAGTTCTTC; CDR3 protein: CASSPGQGINEQFF
clone size: -; D gene: -; J gene: TRBJ2-6; V gene: TRBV19; CDR3 length: 18; CDR3 DNA: TGTGCCAGTAGTATGGGAGTAGAGGGCCGCTCTGGGGCCAACGTCCTGACTTTC; CDR3 protein: CASSMGVEGRSGANVLTF
clone size: -; D gene: TRBD1; J gene: TRBJ2-1; V gene: TRBV6-1; CDR3 length: 15; CDR3 DNA: TGTGCCAGCAGTGCGGACAGGGTCTCCTACAATGAGCAGTTCTTC; CDR3 protein: CASSADRVSYNEQFF
clone size: few; D gene: -; J gene: TRBJ1-5; V gene: TRBV4-3; CDR3 length: 13; CDR3 DNA: TGCGCCAGCAGCCAAGGAGGGGAACAGCCCCAGCATTTT; CDR3 protein: CASSQGGEQPQHF
clone size: -; D gene: -; J gene: TRBJ1-1; V gene: TRBV9; CDR3 length: 14; CDR3 DNA: TGTGCCAGCAGCGTAGTGGCAGAAAACACTGAAGCTTTCTTT; CDR3 protein: CASSVVAENTEAFF
clone size: -; D gene: -; J gene: TRBJ2-1; V gene: TRBV28; CDR3 length: 12; CDR3 DNA: TGTGCCAGCAGTTTATTGGCCAATGAGCAGTTCTTC; CDR3 protein: CASSLLANEQFF
clone size: few; D gene: -; J gene: TRBJ2-6; V gene: TRBV15; CDR3 length: 15; CDR3 DNA: TGTGCCACCAGTGAGGTCCTCTCTGGGGCCAACGTCCTGACTTTC; CDR3 protein: CATSEVLSGANVLTF
clone size: -; D gene: -; J gene: TRBJ2-5; V gene: TRBV11-1; CDR3 length: 14; CDR3 DNA: TGTGCCAGCAGCTTAGTCGGCAGAGAAGAGACCCAGTACTTC; CDR3 protein: CASSLVGREETQYF
clone size: -; D gene: -; J gene: TRBJ1-4; V gene: TRBV9; CDR3 length: 14; CDR3 DNA: TGTGCCAGCAGCGTAGGCACATCTAATGAAAAACTGTTTTTT; CDR3 protein: CASSVGTSNEKLFF
clone size: -; D gene: TRBD2; J gene: TRBJ2-3; V gene: TRBV11-1; CDR3 length: 17; CDR3 DNA: TGTGCCAGCAGCCCCGGACTAGCGGGGGGCTTCACAGATACGCAGTATTTT; CDR3 protein: CASSPGLAGGFTDTQYF
clone size: -; D gene: -; J gene: TRBJ1-6; V gene: TRBV30; CDR3 length: 16; CDR3 DNA: TGTGCCTGGAGTGTAGACCGGGCAAAGGGTAATTCACCCCTCCACTTT; CDR3 protein: CAWSVDRAKGNSPLHF
clone size: few; D gene: -; J gene: TRBJ2-1; V gene: TRBV4-3; CDR3 length: 12; CDR3 DNA: TGCGCCAGCAGCCATGGGGCGCATGAGCAGTTCTTC; CDR3 protein: CASSHGAHEQFF
clone size: -; D gene: -; J gene: TRBJ1-6; V gene: TRBV7-8; CDR3 length: 15; CDR3 DNA: TGTGCCAGCAGCTTAGCGAGCACAGAGAATTCACCCCTCCACTTT; CDR3 protein: CASSLASTENSPLHF
clone size: -; D gene: -; J gene: TRBJ1-2; V gene: TRBV29-1; CDR3 length: 15; CDR3 DNA: TGCAGCGCGTTGGAATCTGCGGTTTATTACTATGGCTACACCTTC; CDR3 protein: CSALESAVYYYGYTF
clone size: -; D gene: TRBD1; J gene: TRBJ2-1; V gene: TRBV5-1; CDR3 length: 15; CDR3 DNA: TGCGCCAGCAGCTTGCAGGGGGAGAACTACAATGAGCAGTTCTTC; CDR3 protein: CASSLQGENYNEQFF
clone size: -; D gene: -; J gene: TRBJ2-2; V gene: TRBV28; CDR3 length: 19; CDR3 DNA: TGTGCCAGCAGTCCTTATAACCCCGTGTGGGGGGCGAACACCGGGGAGCTGTTTTTT; CDR3 protein: CASSPYNPVWGANTGELFF
clone size: -; D gene: -; J gene: TRBJ2-1; V gene: TRBV10-2; CDR3 length: 13; CDR3 DNA: TGCGCCAGCAGGCGGACTGATTTCAATGAGCAGTTCTTC; CDR3 protein: CASRRTDFNEQFF
clone size: -; D gene: TRBD1; J gene: TRBJ2-3; V gene: TRBV4-2; CDR3 length: 15; CDR3 DNA: TGTGCCAGCAGCCGACAGGGGACCATAACAGATACGCAGTATTTT; CDR3 protein: CASSRQGTITDTQYF
clone size: -; D gene: TRBD2; J gene: TRBJ2-1; V gene: TRBV7-2; CDR3 length: 14; CDR3 DNA: TGTGCCAGCGCTCGGGGGGGGGTGTACAATGAGCAGTTCTTC; CDR3 protein: CASARGGVYNEQFF
clone size: few; D gene: TRBD1; J gene: TRBJ1-2; V gene: TRBV19; CDR3 length: 14; CDR3 DNA: TGTGCCAGTAGTCCGGACAGGGGGAACTATGGCTACACCTTC; CDR3 protein: CASSPDRGNYGYTF
clone size: -; D gene: -; J gene: TRBJ2-7; V gene: TRBV18; CDR3 length: 14; CDR3 DNA: TGTGCCAGCTCACCACCGGGGCGTAGGTACGAGCAGTACTTC; CDR3 protein: CASSPPGRRYEQYF
clone size: -; D gene: TRBD1; J gene: TRBJ2-5; V gene: TRBV2; CDR3 length: 14; CDR3 DNA: TGTGCCAGCAGTGCGCAGGGGGCCCAAGAGACCCAGTACTTC; CDR3 protein: CASSAQGAQETQYF
clone size: -; D gene: TRBD2; J gene: TRBJ2-1; V gene: TRBV19; CDR3 length: 15; CDR3 DNA: TGTGCCAGTAGTATCTCGCGGGAGGGCGGCAATGAGCAGTTCTTC; CDR3 protein: CASSISREGGNEQFF
clone size: few; D gene: TRBD2; J gene: TRBJ2-7; V gene: TRBV9; CDR3 length: 16; CDR3 DNA: TGTGCCAGCAGCGTAGGAATAACAGGGACTAGGTACGAGCAGTACTTC; CDR3 protein: CASSVGITGTRYEQYF
clone size: once; D gene: -; J gene: TRBJ1-2; V gene: TRBV5-6; CDR3 length: 14; CDR3 DNA: TGTGCCAGCAGCTTGGCCGGGATTAACTATGGCTACACCTTC; CDR3 protein: CASSLAGINYGYTF
clone size: once; D gene: -; J gene: TRBJ2-7; V gene: TRBV18; CDR3 length: 15; CDR3 DNA: TGTGCCAGCTCGCCCTTAGCAGGTGACTCCTACGAGCAGTACTTC; CDR3 protein: CASSPLAGDSYEQYF
clone size: large; D gene: TRBD1; J gene: TRBJ2-2; V gene: TRBV11-1; CDR3 length: 15; CDR3 DNA: TGTGCCAGCAGCGACGGACAGGGGAGTTCGGGGGAGCTGTTTTTT; CDR3 protein: CASSDGQGSSGELFF
clone size: -; D gene: -; J gene: TRBJ1-2; V gene: TRBV7-9; CDR3 length: 14; CDR3 DNA: TGTGCCAGCAGCTTAGCTGTTTCTAACTATGGCTACACCTTC; CDR3 protein: CASSLAVSNYGYTF
clone size: hyperexpanded; D gene: -; J gene: TRBJ2-7; V gene: TRBV27; CDR3 length: 15; CDR3 DNA: TGTGCCAGCAGTCCAACCCTATGGAGCTCCTACGAGCAGTACTTC; CDR3 protein: CASSPTLWSSYEQYF
clone size: -; D gene: -; J gene: TRBJ1-2; V gene: TRBV19; CDR3 length: 14; CDR3 DNA: TGTGCCAGTAGTATTTCCAGCCCGGGCTATGGCTACACCTTC; CDR3 protein: CASSISSPGYGYTF
clone size: large; D gene: TRBD1; J gene: TRBJ2-1; V gene: TRBV16; CDR3 length: 14; CDR3 DNA: TGTGCCAGCAGCCCCCAGGGGGAAGGAGGTGAGCAGTTCTTC; CDR3 protein: CASSPQGEGGEQFF
clone size: -; D gene: -; J gene: TRBJ2-1; V gene: TRBV11-3; CDR3 length: 13; CDR3 DNA: TGTGCCAGCAGCTTGGGCAGGGTCAATGAGCAGTTCTTC; CDR3 protein: CASSLGRVNEQFF
clone size: -; D gene: -; J gene: TRBJ2-1; V gene: TRBV6-6; CDR3 length: 15; CDR3 DNA: TGTGCCAGCACCCCTCCGGGCTACTCCTACAATGAGCAGTTCTTC; CDR3 protein: CASTPPGYSYNEQFF
clone size: few; D gene: TRBD1; J gene: TRBJ1-4; V gene: TRBV4-1; CDR3 length: 15; CDR3 DNA: TGCGCCAGCAGCTCTTTGGGGACAGGGGGCGAAAAACTGTTTTTT; CDR3 protein: CASSSLGTGGEKLFF
clone size: -; D gene: TRBD1; J gene: TRBJ2-7; V gene: TRBV5-1; CDR3 length: 14; CDR3 DNA: TGCGCCAGCAGCTTGGTCCAGGGGGAGTACGAGCAGTACTTC; CDR3 protein: CASSLVQGEYEQYF
clone size: -; D gene: TRBD2; J gene: TRBJ2-5; V gene: TRBV5-4; CDR3 length: 15; CDR3 DNA: TGTGCCAGCAGCTTTTGGGACCGGCGGGAGGAGACCCAGTACTTC; CDR3 protein: CASSFWDRREETQYF
clone size: few; D gene: -; J gene: TRBJ1-4; V gene: TRBV5-4; CDR3 length: 15; CDR3 DNA: TGTGCCAGCAGCTTAGAGGGTACGCGAGGAGAAAAACTGTTTTTT; CDR3 protein: CASSLEGTRGEKLFF
clone size: large; D gene: -; J gene: TRBJ2-7; V gene: TRBV4-1; CDR3 length: 15; CDR3 DNA: TGCGCCAGCAGCGCTAGGGCCTTATTCTCCTACGAGCAGTACTTC; CDR3 protein: CASSARALFSYEQYF
clone size: -; D gene: -; J gene: TRBJ2-3; V gene: TRBV7-9; CDR3 length: 17; CDR3 DNA: TGTGCCAGCAGCTCCGGGAATGGGGCCTCTGACACAGATACGCAGTATTTT; CDR3 protein: CASSSGNGASDTDTQYF
clone size: -; D gene: TRBD1; J gene: TRBJ2-7; V gene: TRBV6-5; CDR3 length: 12; CDR3 DNA: TGTGCCAGCGCAGGGGGTCCCTACGAGCAGTACTTC; CDR3 protein: CASAGGPYEQYF
clone size: -; D gene: TRBD2; J gene: TRBJ2-5; V gene: TRBV5-1; CDR3 length: 15; CDR3 DNA: TGCGCCAGCAGCTCCGGACTAGGGCCCCAAGAGACCCAGTACTTC; CDR3 protein: CASSSGLGPQETQYF
clone size: -; D gene: TRBD1; J gene: TRBJ2-5; V gene: TRBV5-5; CDR3 length: 18; CDR3 DNA: TGTGCCAGCAGCGCCCCAGGACAGGGGAAGGGGTACCAAGAGACCCAGTACTTC; CDR3 protein: CASSAPGQGKGYQETQYF
clone size: -; D gene: -; J gene: TRBJ2-3; V gene: TRBV5-1; CDR3 length: 14; CDR3 DNA: TGCGCCAGCAGGGCCGGGACTAGCACAGATACGCAGTATTTT; CDR3 protein: CASRAGTSTDTQYF
clone size: once; D gene: -; J gene: TRBJ1-5; V gene: TRBV2; CDR3 length: 14; CDR3 DNA: TGTGCCAGCAGTGGGAACAGCCTCAATCAGCCCCAGCATTTT; CDR3 protein: CASSGNSLNQPQHF
clone size: -; D gene: -; J gene: TRBJ1-1; V gene: TRBV11-2; CDR3 length: 13; CDR3 DNA: TGTGCCAGCAGCTTAGATCCAGCGGCATACGCTTTCTTT; CDR3 protein: CASSLDPAAYAFF
clone size: -; D gene: -; J gene: TRBJ1-2; V gene: TRBV4-3; CDR3 length: 13; CDR3 DNA: TGCGCCAGCAGCCATTTACAGGAGGATGGCTACACCTTC; CDR3 protein: CASSHLQEDGYTF
clone size: -; D gene: -; J gene: TRBJ1-1; V gene: TRBV11-1; CDR3 length: 12; CDR3 DNA: TGTGCCAGCAGCTTAAGGGTTGGCGAAGCTTTCTTT; CDR3 protein: CASSLRVGEAFF
clone size: -; D gene: -; J gene: TRBJ2-1; V gene: TRBV7-3; CDR3 length: 12; CDR3 DNA: TGTGCCAGCGGACGCTCCTACAATGAGCAGTTCTTC; CDR3 protein: CASGRSYNEQFF
clone size: -; D gene: -; J gene: TRBJ2-7; V gene: TRBV7-9; CDR3 length: 16; CDR3 DNA: TGTGCCAGCAGCCCGACCGACACGCGACCTAACTACGAGCAGTACTTC; CDR3 protein: CASSPTDTRPNYEQYF
clone size: large; D gene: -; J gene: TRBJ2-7; V gene: TRBV13; CDR3 length: 13; CDR3 DNA: TGTGCCAGCAGCTCAGTACAGGGACTCGAGCAGTACTTC; CDR3 protein: CASSSVQGLEQYF
clone size: -; D gene: TRBD1; J gene: TRBJ2-6; V gene: TRBV27; CDR3 length: 18; CDR3 DNA: TGTGCCAGCAGACCCAAAGGACAGGGATTATCTGGGGCCAACGTCCTGACTTTC; CDR3 protein: CASRPKGQGLSGANVLTF
clone size: -; D gene: -; J gene: TRBJ2-3; V gene: TRBV7-9; CDR3 length: 14; CDR3 DNA: TGTGCCAGCAGCTTAGCCAGACCTACAGATACGCAGTATTTT; CDR3 protein: CASSLARPTDTQYF
clone size: -; D gene: -; J gene: TRBJ1-1; V gene: TRBV5-1; CDR3 length: 13; CDR3 DNA: TGCGCCAGCAGCTCGATAATGAACACTGAAGCTTTCTTT; CDR3 protein: CASSSIMNTEAFF
clone size: -; D gene: -; J gene: TRBJ2-1; V gene: TRBV4-3; CDR3 length: 13; CDR3 DNA: TGCGCCAGCAGCCAAGATGAGAATAATGAGCAGTTCTTC; CDR3 protein: CASSQDENNEQFF
clone size: -; D gene: TRBD2; J gene: TRBJ2-2; V gene: TRBV6-4; CDR3 length: 15; CDR3 DNA: TGTGCCAGCAGTGAGAGCGGGACGAACACCGGGGAGCTGTTTTTT; CDR3 protein: CASSESGTNTGELFF
clone size: -; D gene: -; J gene: TRBJ1-5; V gene: TRBV5-6; CDR3 length: 16; CDR3 DNA: TGTGCCAGCAGCTATCGGGGGGGCGGAAGCAATCAGCCCCAGCATTTT; CDR3 protein: CASSYRGGGSNQPQHF
clone size: -; D gene: -; J gene: TRBJ2-1; V gene: TRBV7-2; CDR3 length: 13; CDR3 DNA: TGTGCCAGCAGCTTTACGCTGGGCAATGAGCAGTTCTTC; CDR3 protein: CASSFTLGNEQFF
clone size: few; D gene: TRBD1; J gene: TRBJ2-7; V gene: TRBV28; CDR3 length: 13; CDR3 DNA: TGTGCCAGCACCACAGGGGTACGTAGAGAGCAGTACTTC; CDR3 protein: CASTTGVRREQYF